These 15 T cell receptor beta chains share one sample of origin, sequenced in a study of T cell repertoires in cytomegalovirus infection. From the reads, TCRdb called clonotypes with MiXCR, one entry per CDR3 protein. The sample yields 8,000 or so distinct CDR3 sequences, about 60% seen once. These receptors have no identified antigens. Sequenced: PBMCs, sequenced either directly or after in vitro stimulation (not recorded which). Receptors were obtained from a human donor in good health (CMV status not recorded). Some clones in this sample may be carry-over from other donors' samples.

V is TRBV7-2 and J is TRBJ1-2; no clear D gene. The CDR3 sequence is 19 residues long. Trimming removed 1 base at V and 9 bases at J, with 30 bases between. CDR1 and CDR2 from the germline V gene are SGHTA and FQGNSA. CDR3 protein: CASSLGDVNPIGLVSCYTF. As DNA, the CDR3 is TGTGCCAGCAGCTTAGGTGACGTCAATCCGATAGGGTTGGTTAGTTGCTACACCTTC.

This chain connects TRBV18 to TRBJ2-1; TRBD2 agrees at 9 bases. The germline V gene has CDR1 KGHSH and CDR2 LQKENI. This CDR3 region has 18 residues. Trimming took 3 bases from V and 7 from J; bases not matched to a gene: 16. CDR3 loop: CASSPGGPRIAGENEQFF. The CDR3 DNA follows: TGTGCCAGCTCACCCGGGGGGCCTCGAATAGCGGGAGAAAATGAGCAGTTCTTC.

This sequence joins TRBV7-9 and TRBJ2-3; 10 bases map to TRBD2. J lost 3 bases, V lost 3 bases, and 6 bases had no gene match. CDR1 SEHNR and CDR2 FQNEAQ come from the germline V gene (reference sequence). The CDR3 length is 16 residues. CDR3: CASSFQLAGLTDTQYF. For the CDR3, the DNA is TGTGCCAGCAGCTTTCAACTAGCGGGGTTAACAGATACGCAGTATTTT.

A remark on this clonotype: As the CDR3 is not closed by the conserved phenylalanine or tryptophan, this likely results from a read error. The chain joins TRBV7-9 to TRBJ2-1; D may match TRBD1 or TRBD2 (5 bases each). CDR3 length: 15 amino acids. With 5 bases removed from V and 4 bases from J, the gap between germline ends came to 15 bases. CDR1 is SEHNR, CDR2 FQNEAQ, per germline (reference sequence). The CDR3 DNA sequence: TGTGCCAGCAGCATTGGGACCGCGATTTACAATGAGCAGTTCTTA. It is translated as CASSIGTAIYNEQFL.

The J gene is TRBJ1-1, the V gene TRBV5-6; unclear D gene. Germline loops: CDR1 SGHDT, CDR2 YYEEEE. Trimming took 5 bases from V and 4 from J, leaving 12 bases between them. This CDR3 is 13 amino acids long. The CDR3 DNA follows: TGTGCCAGCAGAGTAAGGTCGGGCACTGAAGCTTTCTTT. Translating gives CASRVRSGTEAFF.

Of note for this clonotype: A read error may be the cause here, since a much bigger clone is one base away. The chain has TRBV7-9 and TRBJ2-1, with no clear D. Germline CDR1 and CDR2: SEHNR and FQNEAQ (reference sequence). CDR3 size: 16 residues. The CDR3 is CSISWLGISTYNDQFF. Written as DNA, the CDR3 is TGTTCCATCAGCTGGTTGGGAATATCCACCTACAATGATCAGTTCTTC.

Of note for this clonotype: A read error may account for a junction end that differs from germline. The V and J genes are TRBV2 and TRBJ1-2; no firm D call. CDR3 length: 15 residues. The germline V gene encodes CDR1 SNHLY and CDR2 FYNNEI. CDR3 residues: CASKYSLAPWGGYTF. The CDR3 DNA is TGTGCCAGCAAGTACAGCCTCGCCCCCTGGGGAGGCTACACATTC. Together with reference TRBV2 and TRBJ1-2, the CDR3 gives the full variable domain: EPEVTQTPSHQVTQMGQEVILRCVPISNHLYFYWYRQILGQKVEFLVSFYNNEISEKSEIFDDQFSVERPDGSNFTLKIRSTKLEDSAMYFCASKYSLAPWGGYTFGSGTRLTVV.

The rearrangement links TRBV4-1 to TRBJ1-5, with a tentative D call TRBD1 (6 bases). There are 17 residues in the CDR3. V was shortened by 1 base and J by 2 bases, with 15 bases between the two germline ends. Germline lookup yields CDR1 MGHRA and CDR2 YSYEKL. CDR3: CASSQGGGAEGNQPQHF. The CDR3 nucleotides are TGCGCCAGCAGCCAAGGCGGGGGCGCCGAGGGCAATCAGCCCCAGCATTTT.

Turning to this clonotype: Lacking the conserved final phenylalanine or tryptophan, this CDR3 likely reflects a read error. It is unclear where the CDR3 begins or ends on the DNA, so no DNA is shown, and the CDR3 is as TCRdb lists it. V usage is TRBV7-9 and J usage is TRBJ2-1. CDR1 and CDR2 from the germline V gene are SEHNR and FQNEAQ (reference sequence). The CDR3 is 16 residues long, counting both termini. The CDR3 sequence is CASSLLGISPYTEQFG.

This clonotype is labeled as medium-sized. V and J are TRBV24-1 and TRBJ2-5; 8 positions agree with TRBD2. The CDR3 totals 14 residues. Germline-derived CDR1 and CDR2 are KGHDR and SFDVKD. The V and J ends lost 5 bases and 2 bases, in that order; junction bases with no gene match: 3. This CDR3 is CATSGVAGQETQYF. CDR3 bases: TGTGCCACCAGTGGGGTAGCGGGACAAGAGACCCAGTACTTC.

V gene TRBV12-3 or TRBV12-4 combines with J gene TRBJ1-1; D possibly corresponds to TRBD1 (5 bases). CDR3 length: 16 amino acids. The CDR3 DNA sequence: TGTGCAATCAGCCTCAGGGTTTCCAAACAGTGCACTGAAGCTTTCTTT. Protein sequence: CAISLRVSKQCTEAFF.

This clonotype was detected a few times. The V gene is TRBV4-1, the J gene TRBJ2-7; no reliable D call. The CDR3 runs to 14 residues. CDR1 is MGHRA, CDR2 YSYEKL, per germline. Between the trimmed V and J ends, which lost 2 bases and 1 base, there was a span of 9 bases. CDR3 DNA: TGCGCCAGCAGCCAACTGATCACGTCCTACGAGCAGTACTTC. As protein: CASSQLITSYEQYF.

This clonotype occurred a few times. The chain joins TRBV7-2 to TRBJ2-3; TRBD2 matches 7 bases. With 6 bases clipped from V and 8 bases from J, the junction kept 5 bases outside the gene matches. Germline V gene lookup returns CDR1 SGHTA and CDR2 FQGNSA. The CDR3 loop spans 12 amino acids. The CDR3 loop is CASSTGLSTQYF. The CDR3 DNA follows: TGTGCCAGCAGTACGGGACTAAGTACGCAGTATTTT.

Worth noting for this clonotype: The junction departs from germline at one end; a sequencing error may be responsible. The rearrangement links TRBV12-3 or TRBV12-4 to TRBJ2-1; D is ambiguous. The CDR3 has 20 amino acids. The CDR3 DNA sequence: TGTGCCAGCAGCTCCCTAAGCCTCCTTGTTGGAGAAAGGTCCTACAATGAGAAGTTCTTC. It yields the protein CASSSLSLLVGERSYNEKFF.

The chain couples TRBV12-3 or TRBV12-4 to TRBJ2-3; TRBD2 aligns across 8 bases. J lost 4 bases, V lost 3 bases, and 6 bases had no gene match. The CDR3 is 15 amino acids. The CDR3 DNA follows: TGTGCCAGCAGTTTCCGCCAGCGGGGGCCAGATACGCAGTATTTT. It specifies CASSFRQRGPDTQYF.